The 2 T cell receptor beta chains reported below all come from one sample, sequenced in a study of molecular identifiers for immune sequencing clone quantification. TCRdb re-derived calls from the PCR reads in MiXCR, one entry per CDR3 protein. The repertoire consists of about half a million distinct CDR3 sequences, with less than 30% occurring once and the leading ten covering just over 0.75%. The sequencing input was naive CD8+ T cells from blood, with Jurkat cell RNA spiked in. Subset defined: FACS-sorted CD8+CD4-CCR7+CD45RA+ naive T cells. The receptors were gathered from a human donor in good health. Some libraries in this study had Jurkat cell RNA spiked in.

This clonotype was observed a few times. The chain uses TRBV6-5 and TRBJ2-1, with TRBD1 matching 7 bases. Germline loops: CDR1 MNHEY, CDR2 SVGAGI. The CDR3 totals 14 residues. The trim removed 0 bases at V and 6 bases at J, leaving 2 bases unmatched. The CDR3, as DNA: TGTGCCAGCAGTTACTCGGCAGGGGGCAATGAGCAGTTCTTC. As protein: CASSYSAGGNEQFF.

This CDR3 reads CASSRPQGSSYEQYF. The CDR3 DNA reads as TGTGCCAGCAGCCGACCTCAGGGGAGCTCCTACGAGCAGTACTTC. V is TRBV5-6 and J is TRBJ2-7; D is possibly TRBD1 (6 bases). The V gene lost 4 bases and the J gene lost 0 bases, with 14 bases spanning the gap. CDR1 and CDR2 (germline): SGHDT, YYEEEE. The CDR3 loop spans 15 amino acids.